This TCR beta chain was identified in a study of circulating and synovial CD4+ cells in juvenile arthritis. Study-wide points: Measured synovium overlap likely understates the true shared repertoire.

The protocol was immunoSEQ multiplex PCR, while the TCRdb copy is restricted to in-frame clones and leaves out a portion. The sample gives fewer than 35,000 clones, less than 97% of which show up once; less than 0.2% is in the top ten. Per germline, CDR1 SGHAT and CDR2 FQNNGV. V lost 1 base, J lost 6 bases, and 5 bases stayed unmatched. This CDR3 has 16 amino acids. This clone has just one count. Its antigen is as yet unknown. The sequenced sample was CD4+ T cells from blood. V is TRBV11-2 and J is TRBJ2-2; TRBD2 matches at 10 bases. The sequence was collected from a human donor with juvenile idiopathic arthritis. CDR3 sequence reads: CASSLVAGLASGELFF. CDR3 in DNA: TGTGCCAGCAGCTTAGTGGCGGGACTAGCGTCCGGGGAGCTGTTTTTT.